The sample holds one count of the clone carrying this T cell receptor beta chain. Its antigen is as yet unknown. The data derive from a study of T cell responses to AZD1222 COVID-19 vaccine. Study-wide results and limits: White British ancestry dominated among donors, who included more females, and clonal diversity was possibly underestimated. Repertoires were sampled only after the peak T cell response.

Analyses pooled second doses at about 4 or about 12 weeks. Profiling relied on immunoSEQ multiplex PCR, and the TCRdb table lists in-frame clones only, not all of them. Of approximately 170,000 clones detected, around 85% appear once; the ten largest clones hold roughly 1.1%. This sequence originates from an adult who received the AZD1222 COVID-19 vaccine. The sample was peripheral blood, taken 28 days after the second AZD1222 dose.

The chain's CDR3 is CASRMFGLPTDTQYF. The CDR3 coding sequence is TGTGCTAGTCGCATGTTCGGGCTACCCACAGATACGCAGTATTTT. J is TRBJ2-3 and V is TRBV12-5; D is unresolved. V was shortened by 8 bases and J by 2 bases, with 17 bases between the two germline ends. From germline, CDR1 is LGHNT and CDR2 FRNRAP. The CDR3 extends over 15 amino acids.